These T cell receptor beta chains were read from a single sample in a study of response to subunit inactivated influenza vaccine. TCRdb used MiXCR to reprocess the RT-PCR reads, holding one entry per CDR3 protein. The sample lists 300,000 to 350,000 distinct CDR3 sequences; approximately 21% were seen once. The sequencing here drew on PBMCs from blood, taken about 20 months after vaccination. Receptors originate from a man between 50 and 75 years old who received an inactivated influenza vaccine. Both conserved end residues are part of each CDR3. A D gene is named only where the DNA matches it firmly. Clone size appears in some rows only: once, few, many, or a class for an expanded clone.

j_call clone_size v_call d_call cdr3_nt cdr3_aa
TRBJ2-7 . TRBV24-1 . TGTGCCACCAGTGATTCCGGCAGGGGAGACGAGCAGTACTTC CATSDSGRGDEQYF
TRBJ2-7 . TRBV12-3/TRBV12-4 . TGTGCCAGCAGTTTCGGCGGGACGCGCTACGAGCAGTACTTC CASSFGGTRYEQYF
TRBJ2-3 . TRBV18 . TGTGCCAGCTCACCACCGGAGGGAGTGGATACGCAGTATTTT CASSPPEGVDTQYF
TRBJ2-1 . TRBV5-6 . TGTGCCAGCAGCTTCTCCGTCTATGAGCAGTTCTTC CASSFSVYEQFF
TRBJ2-3 . TRBV10-2 . TGCGCCAGCAGTGATGGAGGAGATACGCAGTATTTT CASSDGGDTQYF
TRBJ1-2 many TRBV7-8 . TGTGCCAGCAGCGTGGACAACTATGGCTACACCTTC CASSVDNYGYTF
TRBJ1-3 . TRBV29-1 . TGCAGCGTTGAAGATCCTGGCATGGGATGGGACACCATATATTTT CSVEDPGMGWDTIYF
TRBJ2-2 . TRBV5-1 TRBD1 TGCGCCAGCAGCCTAACCGGGACAGGGAACACCGGGGAGCTGTTTTTT CASSLTGTGNTGELFF
TRBJ2-1 few TRBV9 . TGTGCCAGCAGCGTAGGAGAACTCCTCTACAATGAGCAGTTCTTC CASSVGELLYNEQFF
TRBJ1-2 many TRBV7-9 TRBD1 TGTGCCAGCAGCCGTGGGGAGGGGGCGCGCTATGGCTACACCTTC CASSRGEGARYGYTF
TRBJ1-1 few TRBV20-1 . TGCCGCCAACAGGCACCGAACACTGAAGCTTTCTTT CRQQAPNTEAFF
TRBJ2-7 . TRBV29-1 . TGCAGCGTTTTCGGGCCGTACTCCTACGAGCAGTACTTC CSVFGPYSYEQYF
TRBJ1-1 few TRBV5-6 . TGTGCCAGCATCTTCGGTACTGAAGCTTTCTTT CASIFGTEAFF
TRBJ2-3 many TRBV6-6 . TGTGCCAGCAGGGGAGGAGTGGGGCAGTATTTT CASRGGVGQYF
TRBJ1-2 . TRBV19 . TGTGCCAGTAGTCCCAGCGGCACTAACTATGGCTACACCTTC CASSPSGTNYGYTF
TRBJ1-2 few TRBV21-1 . TGTGCCAGCAGCGTTCTGACAGAGGTTGACTATGGCTACACCTTC CASSVLTEVDYGYTF
TRBJ2-5 . TRBV29-1 TRBD2 TGCAGCGTCGAAGTGGGACTAGCGGGAGCGCACCAAGAGACCCAGTACTTC CSVEVGLAGAHQETQYF
TRBJ2-1 . TRBV28 TRBD2 TGTGCCAGCAGTTCGCCTATCTCCGGGACTAGCATCTACAATGAGCAGTTCTTC CASSSPISGTSIYNEQFF
TRBJ2-5 . TRBV6-6 TRBD2 TGTGCCAGCAGTCGCAGGCGGGAGGGCCCGGGGACCCAGTACTTC CASSRRREGPGTQYF
TRBJ1-2 . TRBV12-3/TRBV12-4 . TGTGCCAGCAGTCGCCGGGGGGGCGACCATGGCTACACCTTC CASSRRGGDHGYTF
TRBJ2-7 . TRBV12-3/TRBV12-4 . TGTGCCAGCAGTTTCGGGGGAAGGGTCGAGCAGTACTTC CASSFGGRVEQYF
TRBJ1-1 few TRBV5-4 . TGTGCCAGCAGCCCAATCGCCGACGATAATAGGGCTTTCTTT CASSPIADDNRAFF
TRBJ1-4 . TRBV5-5 . TGTGCCAGCAGCCCCTCGTCGAGAGGTGGTGAAAAACTGTTTTTT CASSPSSRGGEKLFF
TRBJ2-7 . TRBV14 . TGTGCCAGCAGCCAAGTCATTCAGGGAAAGCAGTACTTC CASSQVIQGKQYF
TRBJ2-7 . TRBV5-1 . TGCGCCAGCAGCCGTTTTGACCGGTCCGACGAGCAGTACTTC CASSRFDRSDEQYF
TRBJ1-4 few TRBV2 . TGTGCCAGCATCAGAAACAGCCCAACTAATGAAAAACTGTTTTTT CASIRNSPTNEKLFF
TRBJ1-1 . TRBV5-4 . TGTGCCAGCAGCATGGGTAGGGTTGGTCCTGAAGCTTTCTTT CASSMGRVGPEAFF
TRBJ1-5 few TRBV7-2 . TGTGCCAGCTGCCCCAGCGGGGATCAGCCCCAGCATTTT CASCPSGDQPQHF
TRBJ2-1 . TRBV9 TRBD2 TGTGCCAGCAGCAGGACTAGCGGGACCTTCTACAATGAGCAGTTCTTC CASSRTSGTFYNEQFF
TRBJ2-3 . TRBV29-1 . TGCAGCGTTGAATCGGGTTGGACAGATACGCAGTATTTT CSVESGWTDTQYF
TRBJ2-3 . TRBV6-5 TRBD1 TGTGCCAGCAGTTACAGGGACAGGGTCGGACGAAACACAGATACGCAGTATTTT CASSYRDRVGRNTDTQYF
TRBJ1-1 . TRBV2 . TGTGCCAGCAATTACAGGGCCCACAGCACTGAAGCTTTCTTT CASNYRAHSTEAFF
TRBJ2-7 few TRBV20-1 TRBD2 TGCAGTGCTAGAGGCGGGAGCTCCTACGAGCAGTACTTC CSARGGSSYEQYF
TRBJ1-4 . TRBV7-2 . TGTGCCAGCAGCTTAACGCGCGGGACGGTTAATGAAAAACTGTTTTTT CASSLTRGTVNEKLFF
TRBJ2-4 . TRBV7-8 . TGTGCCAGCAGCGTACGCCCGGCCTTAGCCAAAAACATTCAGTACTTC CASSVRPALAKNIQYF
TRBJ1-5 . TRBV20-1 . TGCAGTGCTAGCCCCAGGGGCCCCCTAAATCAGCCCCAGCATTTT CSASPRGPLNQPQHF
TRBJ2-7 few TRBV20-1 . TGCAGTGCTAGTGCGGGACGGGTCGAGCAGTACTTC CSASAGRVEQYF
TRBJ1-6 few TRBV30 TRBD1 TGTGCCTGGAGTGCCGGACAGGCTAATTCACCCCTCCACTTT CAWSAGQANSPLHF
TRBJ1-5 few TRBV6-5 . TGTGCCAGCAGTTACTCGAACAGCGGTCAGCCCCAGCATTTT CASSYSNSGQPQHF
TRBJ2-5 . TRBV9 . TGTGCCAGCAGCGTAGCCTGGGGGGAGACCCAGTACTTC CASSVAWGETQYF
TRBJ2-1 . TRBV5-5 . TGTGCCAGCAGCCTCGGAGGGGTCGACAATGAGCAGTTCTTC CASSLGGVDNEQFF
TRBJ2-5 once TRBV7-2 TRBD2 TGTGCCAGCAGCTTCAACGGGGGGGGACGGGTGGAGACCCAGTACTTC CASSFNGGGRVETQYF
TRBJ2-2 . TRBV4-1 . TGCGCCAGCAGCCAAGAATTATACACCGGGGAGCTGTTTTTT CASSQELYTGELFF
TRBJ2-5 few TRBV29-1 TRBD2 TGCAGCGTACAAGCCCGGCTAGCGGGAGTTGGCCAGTACTTC CSVQARLAGVGQYF
TRBJ1-1 many TRBV7-9 TRBD1 TGTGCCAGCAGCTATACCGGGACAGGGGACACTGAAGCTTTCTTT CASSYTGTGDTEAFF
TRBJ2-7 few TRBV5-1 TRBD1 TGCGCCAGAAAGACAGGGGGGCTAACCTCCTACGAGCAGTACTTC CARKTGGLTSYEQYF
TRBJ1-6 many TRBV4-3 . TGCGCCAGCAGCCAAGATGAGCGGTCACCCCTCCACTTT CASSQDERSPLHF
TRBJ1-1 . TRBV6-2/TRBV6-3 . TGTGCCAGCAGTTACCCCGGGGGTGAAGCTTTCTTT CASSYPGGEAFF
TRBJ2-1 many TRBV5-1 TRBD1 TGTGCCAGCAGTTTAGGGGGCGGGTCCTACAATGAGCAGTTCTTC CASSLGGGSYNEQFF
TRBJ2-2 few TRBV28 . TGTGCCAGCAGGGCCCGTACCACCGGGGAGCTGTTTTTT CASRARTTGELFF
TRBJ1-1 few TRBV3-1 . TGTGCCAGCAGAAAATTCGACACTGAAGCTTTCTTT CASRKFDTEAFF
TRBJ1-2 . TRBV18 TRBD1 TGTGCCAGCTCACCCCGGGACAGGTCTCGAGGCTACACCTTC CASSPRDRSRGYTF
TRBJ1-4 many TRBV11-2 . TGTGCCAGCAGCTTAGGGGACCTTAATGAAAAACTGTTTTTT CASSLGDLNEKLFF
TRBJ1-2 few TRBV4-3 TRBD1 TGCGCCAGCAGCCAACCGGGACAGGGCTATGGCTACACCTTC CASSQPGQGYGYTF
TRBJ1-2 few TRBV5-6 . TGTGCCAGCAGCTTGGACGGGGCAGGAGGAAACTATGGCTACACCTTC CASSLDGAGGNYGYTF